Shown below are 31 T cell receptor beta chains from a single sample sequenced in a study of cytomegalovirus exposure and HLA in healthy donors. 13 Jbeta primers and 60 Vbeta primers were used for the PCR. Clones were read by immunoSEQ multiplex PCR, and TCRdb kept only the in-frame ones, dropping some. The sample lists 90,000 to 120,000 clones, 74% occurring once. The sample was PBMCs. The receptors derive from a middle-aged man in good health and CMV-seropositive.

As DNA, the CDR3 is TGTGCCAGCAGCTTGGAGGGTAGCGGGTACTACGAGCAGTACTTC. Protein product: CASSLEGSGYYEQYF. This chain uses TRBV5-6 with TRBJ2-7, with 7 bases lining up with TRBD2. The CDR3 contains 15 residues. Germline V gives CDR1 SGHDT, CDR2 YYEEEE. Trimming cost V 0 bases and J 3 bases; bases outside gene matches: 6.

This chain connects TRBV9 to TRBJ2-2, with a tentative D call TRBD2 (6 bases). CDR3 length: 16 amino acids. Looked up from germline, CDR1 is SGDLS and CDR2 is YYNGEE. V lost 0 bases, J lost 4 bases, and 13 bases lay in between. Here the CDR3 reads CASSVDVLGGTGELFF. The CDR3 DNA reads TGTGCCAGCAGCGTAGACGTCCTGGGGGGCACCGGGGAGCTGTTTTTT.

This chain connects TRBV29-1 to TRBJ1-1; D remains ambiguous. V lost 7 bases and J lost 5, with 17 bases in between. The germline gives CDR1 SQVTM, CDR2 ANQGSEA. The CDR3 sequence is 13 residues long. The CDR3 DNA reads TGCAGCGCCCAAAGGAAACTAGGGACTGAAGCTTTCTTT. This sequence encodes CSAQRKLGTEAFF.

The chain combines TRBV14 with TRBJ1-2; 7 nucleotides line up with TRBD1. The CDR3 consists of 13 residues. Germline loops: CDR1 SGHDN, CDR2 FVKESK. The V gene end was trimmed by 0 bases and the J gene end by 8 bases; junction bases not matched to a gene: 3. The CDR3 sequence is CASSQEIGGGYTF. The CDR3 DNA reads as TGTGCCAGCAGCCAAGAGATAGGGGGCGGCTACACCTTC. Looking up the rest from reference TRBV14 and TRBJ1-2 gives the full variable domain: EAGVTQFPSHSVIEKGQTVTLRCDPISGHDNLYWYRRVMGKEIKFLLHFVKESKQDESGMPNNRFLAERTGGTYSTLKVQPAELEDSGVYFCASSQEIGGGYTFGSGTRLTVV.

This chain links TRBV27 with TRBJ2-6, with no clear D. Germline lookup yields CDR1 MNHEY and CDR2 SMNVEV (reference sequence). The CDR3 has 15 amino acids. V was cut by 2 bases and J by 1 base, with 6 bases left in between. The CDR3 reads CASSLGLSGANVLTF. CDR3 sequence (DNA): TGTGCCAGCAGTTTAGGGCTTTCTGGGGCCAACGTCCTGACTTTC.

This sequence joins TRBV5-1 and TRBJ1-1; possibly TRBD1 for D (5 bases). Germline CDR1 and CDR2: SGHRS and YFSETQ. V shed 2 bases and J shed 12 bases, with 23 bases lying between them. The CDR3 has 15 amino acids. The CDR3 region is CASSFRDGGAEGTFF. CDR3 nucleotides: TGCGCCAGCAGCTTCCGGGACGGGGGAGCCGAAGGGACTTTCTTT.

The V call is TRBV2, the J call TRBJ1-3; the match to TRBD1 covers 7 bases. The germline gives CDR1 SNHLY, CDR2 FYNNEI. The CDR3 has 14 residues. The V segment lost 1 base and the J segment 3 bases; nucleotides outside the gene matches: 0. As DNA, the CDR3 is TGTGCCAGCAGTGAAGACAGGGGTGGAAACACCATATATTTT. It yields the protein CASSEDRGGNTIYF.

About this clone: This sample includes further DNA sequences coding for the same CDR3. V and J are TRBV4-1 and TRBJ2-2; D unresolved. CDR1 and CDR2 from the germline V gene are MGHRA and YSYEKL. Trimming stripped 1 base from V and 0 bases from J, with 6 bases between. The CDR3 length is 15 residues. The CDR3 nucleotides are TGCGCCAGCAGCCAAGGGCCCGCGAACACCGGGGAGCTGTTTTTT. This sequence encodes CASSQGPANTGELFF.

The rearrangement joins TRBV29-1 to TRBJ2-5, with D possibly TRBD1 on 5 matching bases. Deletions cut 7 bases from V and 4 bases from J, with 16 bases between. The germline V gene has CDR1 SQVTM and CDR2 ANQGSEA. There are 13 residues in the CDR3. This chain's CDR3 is CSGTRQNRETQYF. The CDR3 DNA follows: TGCAGCGGGACCAGACAGAATAGAGAGACCCAGTACTTC.

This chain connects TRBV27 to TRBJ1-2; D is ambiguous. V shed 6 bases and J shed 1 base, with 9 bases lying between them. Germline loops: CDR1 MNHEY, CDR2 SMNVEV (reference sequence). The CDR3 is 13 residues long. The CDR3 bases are TGTGCCAGCAGCTTGAGGGTTAACTATGGCTACACCTTC. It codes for CASSLRVNYGYTF.

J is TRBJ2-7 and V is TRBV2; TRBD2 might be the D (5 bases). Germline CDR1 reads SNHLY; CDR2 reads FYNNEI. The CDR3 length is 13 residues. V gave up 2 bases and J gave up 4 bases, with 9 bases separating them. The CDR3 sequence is CASSESGGYEQYF. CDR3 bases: TGTGCCAGCAGTGAATCAGGAGGATACGAGCAGTACTTC.

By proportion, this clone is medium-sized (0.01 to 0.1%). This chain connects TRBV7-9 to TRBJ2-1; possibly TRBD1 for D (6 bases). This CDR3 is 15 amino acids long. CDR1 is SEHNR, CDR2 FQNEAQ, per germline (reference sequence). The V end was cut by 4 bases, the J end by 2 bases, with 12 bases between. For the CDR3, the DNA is TGTGCCAGCAGCTCAAGGACAGTTCCCTACAATGAGCAGTTCTTC. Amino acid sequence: CASSSRTVPYNEQFF.

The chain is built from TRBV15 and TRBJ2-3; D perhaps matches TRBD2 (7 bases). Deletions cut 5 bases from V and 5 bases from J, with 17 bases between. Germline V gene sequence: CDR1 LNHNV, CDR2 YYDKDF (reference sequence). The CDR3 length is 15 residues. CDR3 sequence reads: CATSPLGGGQDTQYF. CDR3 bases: TGTGCCACCAGCCCCCTTGGGGGGGGGCAAGATACGCAGTATTTT. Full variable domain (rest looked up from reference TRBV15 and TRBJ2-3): DAMVIQNPRYQVTQFGKPVTLSCSQTLNHNVMYWYQQKSSQAPKLLFHYYDKDFNNEADTPDNFQSRRPNTSFCFLDIRSPGLGDTAMYLCATSPLGGGQDTQYFGPGTRLTVL.

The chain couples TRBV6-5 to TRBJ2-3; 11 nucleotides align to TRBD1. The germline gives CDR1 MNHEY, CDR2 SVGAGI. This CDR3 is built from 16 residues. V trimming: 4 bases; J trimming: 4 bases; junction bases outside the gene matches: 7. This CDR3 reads CASSLWTGGTSDTQYF. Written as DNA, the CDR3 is TGTGCCAGCAGTTTATGGACAGGGGGCACTTCAGATACGCAGTATTTT.

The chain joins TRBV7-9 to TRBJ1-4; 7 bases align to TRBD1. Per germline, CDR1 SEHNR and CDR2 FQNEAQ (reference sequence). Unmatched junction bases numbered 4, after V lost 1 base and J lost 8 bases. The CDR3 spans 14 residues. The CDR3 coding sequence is TGTGCCAGCAGCTTAGGGCAGGGGGGCGAAAAACTGTTTTTT. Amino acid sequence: CASSLGQGGEKLFF.

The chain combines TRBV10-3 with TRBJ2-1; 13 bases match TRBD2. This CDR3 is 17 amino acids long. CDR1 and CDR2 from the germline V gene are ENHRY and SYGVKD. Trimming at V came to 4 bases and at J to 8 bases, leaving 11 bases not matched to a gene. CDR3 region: CAISGGTSGNSLDEQFF. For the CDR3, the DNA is TGTGCCATCAGTGGAGGGACTAGCGGGAATTCCCTCGATGAGCAGTTCTTC.

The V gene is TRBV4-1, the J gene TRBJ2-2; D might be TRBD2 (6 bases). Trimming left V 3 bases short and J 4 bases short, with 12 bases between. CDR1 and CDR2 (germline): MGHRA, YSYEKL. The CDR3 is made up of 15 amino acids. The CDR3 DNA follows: TGCGCCAGCAGCCAGACTAGTTGGGGCACCGGGGAGCTGTTTTTT. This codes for CASSQTSWGTGELFF.

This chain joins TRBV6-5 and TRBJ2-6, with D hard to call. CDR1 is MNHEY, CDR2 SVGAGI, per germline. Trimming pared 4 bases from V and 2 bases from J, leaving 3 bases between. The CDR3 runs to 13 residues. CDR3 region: CASSSPGANVLTF. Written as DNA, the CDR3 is TGTGCCAGCAGTTCTCCTGGGGCCAACGTCCTGACTTTC.

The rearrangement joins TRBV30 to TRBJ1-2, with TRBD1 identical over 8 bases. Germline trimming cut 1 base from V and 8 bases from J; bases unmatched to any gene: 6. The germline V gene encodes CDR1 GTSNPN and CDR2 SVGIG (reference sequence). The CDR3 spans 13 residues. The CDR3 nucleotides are TGTGCCTGGAGTGCCGGACAGGGAGGAGGCTACACCTTC. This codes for CAWSAGQGGGYTF.

As DNA, the CDR3 is TGCGCCAGCAGCCCCACCCCGACAGCCTTACCCTCTGGAAACACCATATATTTT. It encodes CASSPTPTALPSGNTIYF. This sequence joins TRBV5-1 and TRBJ1-3, with D perhaps matching TRBD1 (5 bases). Trimming removed 4 bases from V and 0 bases from J, with 20 bases in between. CDR1 and CDR2 from the germline V gene are SGHRS and YFSETQ. The CDR3 consists of 18 residues.

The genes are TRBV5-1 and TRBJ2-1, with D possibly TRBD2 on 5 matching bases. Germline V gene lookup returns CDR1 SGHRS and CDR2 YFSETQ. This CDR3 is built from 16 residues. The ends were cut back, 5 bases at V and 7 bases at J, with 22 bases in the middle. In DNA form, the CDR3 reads TGCGCCAGCAGATTGCCATCCGGAACTGGCGGGAATGAGCAGTTCTTC. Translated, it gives CASRLPSGTGGNEQFF.

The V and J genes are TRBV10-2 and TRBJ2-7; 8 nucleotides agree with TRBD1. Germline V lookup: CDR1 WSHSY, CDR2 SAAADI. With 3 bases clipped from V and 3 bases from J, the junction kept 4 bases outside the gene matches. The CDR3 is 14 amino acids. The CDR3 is CASSDRGLIYEQYF. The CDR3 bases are TGCGCCAGCAGTGACAGGGGGCTGATCTACGAGCAGTACTTC.

The CDR3 bases are TGCGCCAGCAGCCGTCCGACTAGCGGGGTCACAGATACGCAGTATTTT. This encodes CASSRPTSGVTDTQYF. The J gene is TRBJ2-3, the V gene TRBV4-1, with 11 bases lining up with TRBD2. V shed 4 bases and J 2 bases; nucleotides not matched to a gene: 5. Germline-derived CDR1 and CDR2 are MGHRA and YSYEKL. This CDR3 is built from 16 residues.

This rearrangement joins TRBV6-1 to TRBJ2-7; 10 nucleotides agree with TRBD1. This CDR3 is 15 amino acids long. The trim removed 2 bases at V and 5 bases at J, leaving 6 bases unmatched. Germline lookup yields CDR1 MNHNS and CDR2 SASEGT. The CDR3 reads CASSERLGTGDEQYF. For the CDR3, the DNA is TGTGCCAGCAGTGAAAGGCTGGGGACAGGGGACGAGCAGTACTTC.

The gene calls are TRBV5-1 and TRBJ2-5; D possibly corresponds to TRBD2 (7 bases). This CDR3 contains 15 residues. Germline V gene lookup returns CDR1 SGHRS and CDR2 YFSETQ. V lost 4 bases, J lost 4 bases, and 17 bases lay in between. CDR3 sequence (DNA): TGCGCCAGCAGCCTAGCCGGGGGGCGGGGAGAGACCCAGTACTTC. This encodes CASSLAGGRGETQYF.

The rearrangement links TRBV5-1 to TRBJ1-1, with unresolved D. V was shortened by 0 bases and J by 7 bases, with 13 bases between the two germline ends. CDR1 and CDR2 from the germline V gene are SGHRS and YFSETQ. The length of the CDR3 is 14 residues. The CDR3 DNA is TGCGCCAGCAGCTTGGCCCCCAGGAAGGTTGAAGCTTTCTTT. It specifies CASSLAPRKVEAFF. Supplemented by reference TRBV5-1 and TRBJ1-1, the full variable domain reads KAGVTQTPRYLIKTRGQQVTLSCSPISGHRSVSWYQQTPGQGLQFLFEYFSETQRNKGNFPGRFSGRQFSNSRSEMNVSTLELGDSALYLCASSLAPRKVEAFFGQGTRLTVV.

The CDR3 nucleotides are TGTGCCAGCAGCCACTCGGGGGAAAAACTGTTTTTT. It codes for CASSHSGEKLFF. This chain joins TRBV5-5 and TRBJ1-4; D ambiguous. Per the germline V gene, CDR1 is SGHKS and CDR2 is YYEKEE (reference sequence). Between the trimmed V and J ends, which lost 4 bases and 8 bases, there was a span of 9 bases. The length of the CDR3 is 12 residues. Drawing the rest from reference TRBV5-5 and TRBJ1-4, the complete variable domain is DAGVTQSPTHLIKTRGQQVTLRCSPISGHKSVSWYQQVLGQGPQFIFQYYEKEERGRGNFPDRFSARQFPNYSSELNVNALLLGDSALYLCASSHSGEKLFFGSGTQLSVL.

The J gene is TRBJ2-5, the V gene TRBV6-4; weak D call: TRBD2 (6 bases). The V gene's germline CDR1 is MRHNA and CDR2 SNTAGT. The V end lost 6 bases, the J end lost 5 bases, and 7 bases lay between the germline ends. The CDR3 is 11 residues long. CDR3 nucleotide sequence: TGTGCCAGCAGGGGGGGTGAGACCCAGTACTTC. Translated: CASRGGETQYF.

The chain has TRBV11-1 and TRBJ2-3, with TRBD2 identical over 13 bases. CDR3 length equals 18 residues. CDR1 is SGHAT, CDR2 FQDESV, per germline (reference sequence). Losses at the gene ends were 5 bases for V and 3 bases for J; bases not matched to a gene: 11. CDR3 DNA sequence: TGTGCCAGCAGCGATGGGACTAGCGGGGCCTCGGGGACAGATACGCAGTATTTT. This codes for CASSDGTSGASGTDTQYF.

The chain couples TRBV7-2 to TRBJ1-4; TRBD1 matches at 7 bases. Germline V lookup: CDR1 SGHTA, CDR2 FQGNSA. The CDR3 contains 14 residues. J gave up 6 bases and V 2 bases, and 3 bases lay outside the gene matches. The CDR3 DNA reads TGTGCCAGCAGCTTATTAGGGGGCTATGAAAAACTGTTTTTT. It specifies CASSLLGGYEKLFF.

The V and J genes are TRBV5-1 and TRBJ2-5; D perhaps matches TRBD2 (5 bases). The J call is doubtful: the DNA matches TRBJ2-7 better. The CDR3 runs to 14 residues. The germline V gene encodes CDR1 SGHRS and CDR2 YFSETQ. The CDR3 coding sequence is TGCGCCAGCAGCCTGCGAGGGTCTCCCTACGAGCAGTACTTC. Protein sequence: CASSLRGSPYEQYF.